The rows below give T cell receptor beta chains drawn from one sample of a study of cytomegalovirus exposure and HLA in healthy donors. Sequencing was performed with immunoSEQ multiplex PCR; in TCRdb, only in-frame clones are kept and a portion is missing. Recorded for this sample: about 87,000 clones. Sequenced material: PBMCs. The receptors were sampled from a man aged 50 to 60 in good health and CMV-seropositive. Both conserved end residues are part of each CDR3. The D gene is left open where the match is weak.

d_call,v_call,j_call,cdr3_aa
-,TRBV9,TRBJ2-1,CASSENSGSSYNEQFF
-,TRBV7-9,TRBJ2-5,CALARDLETQYF
TRBD1,TRBV5-4,TRBJ1-1,CASSRPDREGTEAFF
TRBD1,TRBV13,TRBJ1-2,CASSSSTGRRYGYTF
-,TRBV5-8,TRBJ2-7,CASSLSGYEQYF
-,TRBV5-1,TRBJ1-2,CASSLEGAVTTF
TRBD1,TRBV5-1,TRBJ1-3,CASRYGTGGNTIYF
-,TRBV9,TRBJ2-3,CASSVDSGTDTQYF
TRBD2,TRBV19,TRBJ2-2,CASSILAGSTGELFF
-,TRBV6-5,TRBJ2-2,CASDGGTGELFF
-,TRBV7-8,TRBJ2-2,CASSSYEGHPTGELFF
TRBD2,TRBV6-5,TRBJ2-7,CASSRTSGTSYEQYF
-,TRBV4-1,TRBJ1-1,CASSHPGRGNEAFF
-,TRBV6-5,TRBJ2-1,CASSPGFSSYNEQFF
-,TRBV7-3,TRBJ2-3,CASSPPSTDTQYF
TRBD1,TRBV5-6,TRBJ2-7,CASSPAGQGYEQYF
-,TRBV7-8,TRBJ1-1,CASSLGLLRGRRTEAFF